A selection of T cell receptor beta chains follows, all from one sample in a study of blood T cell repertoires in COVID-19. Data came from immunoSEQ multiplex PCR; TCRdb stores just in-frame clones and leaves some out. The repertoire consists of more than 90,000 clones, with less than 85% occurring once and the leading ten covering 24%. Source material: peripheral blood. The source is a human donor in a cohort sampled during active COVID-19. Each CDR3 is given with its conserved first and last residue. Each record gives: D gene, V gene, clone size, J gene, CDR3 DNA, CDR3 protein. D genes are given only for firm matches. Rows give clone size only sometimes, using once, few, many, or a class for an expanded clone.

>TRBD1|TRBV10-3|.|TRBJ2-7
TGTGCCATCAGCCCGGGACAGGGGGCCTACGAGCAGTACTTC
CAISPGQGAYEQYF
>.|TRBV28|.|TRBJ1-5
TGTGCCACCATCATCGGGAGCAATCAGCCCCAGCATTTT
CATIIGSNQPQHF
>.|TRBV6-5|.|TRBJ1-2
TGTGCCAGCAGCCCCACGGGTTCCCGAGGCTACACCTTC
CASSPTGSRGYTF
>TRBD1|TRBV19|.|TRBJ1-1
TGTGCCAGTAGTACGGACAGGAAGATGAACACTGAAGCTTTCTTT
CASSTDRKMNTEAFF
>.|TRBV7-6|.|TRBJ2-1
TGTGCCAGCAGCTTAGTGGACTCCGGGGGGCCCTCCAATGAGCAGTTCTTC
CASSLVDSGGPSNEQFF
>.|TRBV11-2|once|TRBJ2-7
TGTGCCAGCAGCTTTCGTGTCTTCGCGGAATACTCCTACGAGCAGTACTTC
CASSFRVFAEYSYEQYF
>.|TRBV7-2|.|TRBJ2-7
TGTGCCAGCAGCTTCAAGCAGGGTCTTACCTACGAGCAGTACTTC
CASSFKQGLTYEQYF
>.|TRBV3-1/TRBV3-2|.|TRBJ2-7
TGTGCCAGCAGTCCAACCGACACTGTAATCTACGAGCAGTACTTC
CASSPTDTVIYEQYF
>.|TRBV27|.|TRBJ2-1
TGTGCCAGCAGGCGTTACGATGAGCAGTTCTTC
CASRRYDEQFF
>.|TRBV14|.|TRBJ1-2
TGTGCCAGCAGCCAAGATTTACTAGCTACCTCTAACTATGGCTACACCTTC
CASSQDLLATSNYGYTF
>.|TRBV5-8|.|TRBJ2-5
TGTGCCAGCAGACCCTGGGGGCCCGGCAGAGAGACCCAGTACTTC
CASRPWGPGRETQYF
>.|TRBV5-4|few|TRBJ1-1
TGTGCCAGCAGCCGCAAAATAGCGGACACTGAAGCTTTCTTT
CASSRKIADTEAFF
>.|TRBV9|once|TRBJ2-5
TGTGCCAGCAGCGAGGGGGGGCACCAAGAGACCCAGTACTTC
CASSEGGHQETQYF
>.|TRBV2|.|TRBJ1-3
TGTGCCAGCAGCCTACAGGCGTTCTCTGGAAACACCATATATTTT
CASSLQAFSGNTIYF
>.|TRBV25-1|.|TRBJ1-1
TGTGCCAGCAGTGAACAGGGGAAAAGTACTGAAGCTTTCTTT
CASSEQGKSTEAFF
>TRBD2|TRBV19|once|TRBJ2-7
TGTGCCAGTTTATGGCTAGCGGGTACCTACGAGCAGTACTTC
CASLWLAGTYEQYF
>.|TRBV19|.|TRBJ1-3
TGTGCCAGTAGGTTCGACATCACAGGCGGAAACACCATATATTTT
CASRFDITGGNTIYF
>.|TRBV4-1|.|TRBJ2-4
TGCGCCAGCAGCCAACCCGACTTGAACATTCAGTACTTC
CASSQPDLNIQYF
>TRBD2|TRBV28|few|TRBJ2-1
TGTGCCAGCAGCCGAAGGACTAGCGGGAGCAATGAGCAGTTCTTC
CASSRRTSGSNEQFF
>TRBD1|TRBV6-5|.|TRBJ1-6
TGTGCCAGCAGTTCTCGACAGGGCCAGTATTCACCCCTCCACTTT
CASSSRQGQYSPLHF
>TRBD2|TRBV5-4|.|TRBJ2-3
TGTGCCAGCAGCTGGAGAAGGACTAGCGTAGGGTGGGGCACAGATACGCAGTATTTT
CASSWRRTSVGWGTDTQYF
>.|TRBV9|.|TRBJ1-3
TGTGCCAGCAGCGTAGGGAGGGCTGCTGGAAACACCATATATTTT
CASSVGRAAGNTIYF
>.|TRBV7-9|.|TRBJ2-3
TGTGCCAGCAGTTCCAGGGGACCAGATACGCAGTATTTT
CASSSRGPDTQYF
>TRBD1|TRBV6-5|.|TRBJ2-7
TGTGCCAGCAGTTACACAACGACAGGGGGCAGGGAGCAGTACTTC
CASSYTTTGGREQYF
>TRBD2|TRBV7-6|.|TRBJ2-2
TGTGCCAGCAGCTTAGAAGCTAGCGGGGTGGTGGATGGGGAGCTGTTTTTT
CASSLEASGVVDGELFF
>TRBD2|TRBV20-1|few|TRBJ2-7
TGCAGTGCTAGTCAACTAGCGAATACCTACGAGCAGTACTTC
CSASQLANTYEQYF
>.|TRBV7-2|.|TRBJ1-1
TGTGCCAGCAGCTTAATTTTCATGGGCGCGAACACTGAAGCTTTCTTT
CASSLIFMGANTEAFF
>.|TRBV18|.|TRBJ2-6
TGTGCCAGCTCGCCAAGCCCGGGGAACTCTGGGGCCAACGTCCTGACTTTC
CASSPSPGNSGANVLTF
>TRBD1|TRBV2|.|TRBJ1-2
TGTGCCAGCAGTGACCCTCGACAGGGCCCTAGCAACTATGGCTACACCTTC
CASSDPRQGPSNYGYTF
>TRBD1|TRBV2|.|TRBJ2-2
TGTGCCAGCAGGACAGGGACGGTCACCGGGGAGCTGTTTTTT
CASRTGTVTGELFF
>.|TRBV9|.|TRBJ1-1
TGTGCCAGCAGCCCCCGACAGGACACTGAAGCTTTCTTT
CASSPRQDTEAFF
>.|TRBV5-1|few|TRBJ1-1
TGCGCCAGCAGCGCAGACATGAACACTGAAGCTTTCTTT
CASSADMNTEAFF
>.|TRBV20-1|.|TRBJ1-5
TGCAGTGCTAGTTCGTCGGGCAATCAGCCCCAGCATTTT
CSASSSGNQPQHF
>TRBD2|TRBV7-8|few|TRBJ2-1
TGTGCCAGCAGCGGCGGGACTAGTGCGGATGAGCAGTTCTTC
CASSGGTSADEQFF
>.|TRBV7-8|few|TRBJ1-2
TGTGCCAGCACCTTGGGGACATCGAGCTATGGCTACACCTTC
CASTLGTSSYGYTF
>.|TRBV7-6|.|TRBJ2-1
TGTGCCAGCAGCTTACAGGAAGCCTTAAATGAGCAGTTCTTC
CASSLQEALNEQFF
>TRBD2|TRBV4-2|few|TRBJ2-7
TGTGCCAGCAGCCAAGAAACTAGCGGGGGCCCCGCCGAGCAGTACTTC
CASSQETSGGPAEQYF
>TRBD2|TRBV19|.|TRBJ2-3
TGTGCCAGTAGTACCGGGACTAGCAAGGCAGATACGCAGTATTTT
CASSTGTSKADTQYF
>.|TRBV18|.|TRBJ1-3
TGTGCCAGCTCACCATTATCAGGACTCTCTGGAAACACCATATATTTT
CASSPLSGLSGNTIYF
>.|TRBV3-1/TRBV3-2|.|TRBJ1-3
TGTGCCAGCAGCCAAGGTAGGGGGAAAGGAAACACCATATATTTT
CASSQGRGKGNTIYF
>.|TRBV2|.|TRBJ2-1
TGTGCCAGCAGTGGGGGCGGAGACAATGAGCAGTTCTTC
CASSGGGDNEQFF
>TRBD1|TRBV7-9|.|TRBJ1-1
TGTGCCAGCAGCCGCGAACCCACAGGGGGGACTGAAGCTTTCTTT
CASSREPTGGTEAFF
>.|TRBV6-5|.|TRBJ1-3
TGTGCCAGCAGTTACTCCCTAGGGGGCTCTGGAAACACCATATATTTT
CASSYSLGGSGNTIYF
>.|TRBV12-5|.|TRBJ1-1
TGTGCTAGTGGTGATAGCGGGACGGCGTCCGAAGCTTTCTTT
CASGDSGTASEAFF
>.|TRBV29-1|.|TRBJ1-5
TGCAGCGTTGCGAGGGATAATCAGCCCCAGCATTTT
CSVARDNQPQHF
>TRBD2|TRBV18|.|TRBJ2-3
TGTGCCAGCTCCCAGAGAAGGGAGCGGGAGTCGTATACGCAGTATTTT
CASSQRRERESYTQYF
>TRBD1|TRBV5-8|once|TRBJ1-2
TGTGCCAGCAGCGGGGGACAGTCTAACTATGGCTACACCTTC
CASSGGQSNYGYTF
>TRBD1|TRBV5-4|.|TRBJ1-4
TGTGCCAGCAGCCCCCGACAGGGGTCGGATGAAAAACTGTTTTTT
CASSPRQGSDEKLFF
>TRBD1|TRBV11-2|.|TRBJ2-7
TGTGCCAGCAGCTTATCTCCAGGGGGCATCTACGAGCAGTACTTC
CASSLSPGGIYEQYF
>TRBD1|TRBV6-5|.|TRBJ1-2
TGTGCCAGCAGCGGGACAGGGGCTGTAGGCTACACCTTC
CASSGTGAVGYTF
>TRBD2|TRBV29-1|.|TRBJ2-2
TGCAGCGTACGACTAGCGGGAGGGCCGGTATGGGACACCGGGGAGCTGTTTTTT
CSVRLAGGPVWDTGELFF
>TRBD1|TRBV10-3|.|TRBJ1-4
TGTGCCATCAGGGCCGGGACAGGGGGTCGGGAAAAACTGTTTTTT
CAIRAGTGGREKLFF
>.|TRBV12-3/TRBV12-4|.|TRBJ1-2
TGTGCCAGCACCCCTCCCCGGGGGGAGGGCTACACCTTC
CASTPPRGEGYTF
>TRBD2|TRBV18|.|TRBJ2-7
TGTGCCAGCTCACCACTAGGACTAGCGGGAGGCAACGAGCAGTACTTC
CASSPLGLAGGNEQYF
>.|TRBV7-3|.|TRBJ1-3
TGTGCCAGCAGCTTAAGGCCGGGACACTCTGGAAACACCATATATTTT
CASSLRPGHSGNTIYF
>TRBD2|TRBV19|.|TRBJ2-5
TGTGCCAGTAGTATAACTAGCGTCCAAGAGACCCAGTACTTC
CASSITSVQETQYF
>TRBD2|TRBV3-1/TRBV3-2|.|TRBJ2-1
TGTGCCAGCAGCCAACCTGGGACTAGCGCTGAGCAGTTCTTC
CASSQPGTSAEQFF
>TRBD2|TRBV7-8|.|TRBJ2-5
TGTGCCAGCAGCCAGGGACTAGCGGGAGGACAAGAGACCCAGTACTTC
CASSQGLAGGQETQYF
>TRBD1|TRBV18|.|TRBJ1-1
TGTGCCAGCTCACCAAGGACAGGGGTGAACACTGAAGCTTTCTTT
CASSPRTGVNTEAFF